The entry below describes one T cell receptor (beta chain). Participant ages covered roughly 18 to 89 years across 20 to 30 US areas. Donors in Cohort 3 counted as recovered after two negative PCRs, clearance, or symptom resolution. V was pared by 0 bases and J by 5 bases, with 18 bases of the junction left unmatched. From germline, CDR1 is SSHAT and CDR2 FNYEAQ (reference sequence). The CDR3 runs 20 residues. This specimen comes from a study of blood T cell repertoires in COVID-19. Authors' methods: Using reference gene primer amplification, nucleated cell counts were estimated. Clones were sequenced by immunoSEQ multiplex PCR, and TCRdb holds only the in-frame ones, with some missing. The DNA was the basis for D and trimming; V, J and clone size are from that table. The sample shows over 150,000 clones, roughly 80% of them seen only once.

The clonotype comes from a woman aged 45-60 years who had recovered from COVID-19. J is TRBJ2-1 and V is TRBV7-7, with 8 nucleotides matching TRBD2. Material for sequencing was PBMCs or T cells enriched from blood (not recorded which). The CDR3 reads CASSLAIYRMIAGTNNEQFF. DNA of the CDR3: TGTGCCAGCAGCTTAGCGATATACAGAATGATAGCGGGAACAAACAATGAGCAGTTCTTC.